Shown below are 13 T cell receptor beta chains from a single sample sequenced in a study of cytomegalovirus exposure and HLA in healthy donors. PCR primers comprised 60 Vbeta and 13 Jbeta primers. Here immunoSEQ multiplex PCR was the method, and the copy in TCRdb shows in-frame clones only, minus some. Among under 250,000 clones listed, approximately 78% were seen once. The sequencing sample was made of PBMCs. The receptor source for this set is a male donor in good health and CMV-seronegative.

The CDR3: CSARQDTEAFF. The CDR3 DNA reads as TGCAGTGCCCGACAGGACACTGAAGCTTTCTTT. This chain joins TRBV20-1 and TRBJ1-1; a possible D gene is TRBD1 (6 bases). Between the trimmed V and J ends, which lost 6 bases and 3 bases, there was a span of 8 bases. From germline, CDR1 is DFQATT and CDR2 SNEGSKA (reference sequence). This CDR3 spans 11 amino acids.

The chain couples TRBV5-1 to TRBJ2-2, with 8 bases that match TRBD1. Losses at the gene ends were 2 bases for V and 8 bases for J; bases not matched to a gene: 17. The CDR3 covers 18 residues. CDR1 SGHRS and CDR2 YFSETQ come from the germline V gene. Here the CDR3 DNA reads TGCGCCAGCAGCTTTGGACAGGGAGAAGCGGGTGACGTAGGGGAGCTGTTTTTT. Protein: CASSFGQGEAGDVGELFF.

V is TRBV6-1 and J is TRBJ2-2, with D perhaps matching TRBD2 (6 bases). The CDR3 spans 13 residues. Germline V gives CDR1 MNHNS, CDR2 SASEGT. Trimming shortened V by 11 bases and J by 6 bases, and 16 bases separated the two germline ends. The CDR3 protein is CASMAGFAGELFF. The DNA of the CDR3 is TGTGCCTCGATGGCGGGGTTCGCCGGGGAGCTGTTTTTT.

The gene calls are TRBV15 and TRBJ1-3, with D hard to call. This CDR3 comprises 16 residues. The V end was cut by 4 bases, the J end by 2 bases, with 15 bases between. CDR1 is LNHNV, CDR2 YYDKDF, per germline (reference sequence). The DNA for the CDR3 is TGTGCCACCAGCACGTTCGACCCAGGCCCTGGAAACACCATATATTTT. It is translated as CATSTFDPGPGNTIYF.

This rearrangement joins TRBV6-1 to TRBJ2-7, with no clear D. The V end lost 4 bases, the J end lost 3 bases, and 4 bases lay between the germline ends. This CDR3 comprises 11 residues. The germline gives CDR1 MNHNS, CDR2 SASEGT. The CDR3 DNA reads TGTGCCAGCAGTGGTCTCTACGAGCAGTACTTC. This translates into CASSGLYEQYF.

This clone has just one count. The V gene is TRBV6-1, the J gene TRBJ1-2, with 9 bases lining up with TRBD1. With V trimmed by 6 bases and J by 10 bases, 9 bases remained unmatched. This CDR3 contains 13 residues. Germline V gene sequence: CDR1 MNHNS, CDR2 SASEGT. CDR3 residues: CASSVGTGWPYTF. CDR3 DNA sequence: TGTGCCAGCAGCGTGGGGACAGGGTGGCCCTACACCTTC.

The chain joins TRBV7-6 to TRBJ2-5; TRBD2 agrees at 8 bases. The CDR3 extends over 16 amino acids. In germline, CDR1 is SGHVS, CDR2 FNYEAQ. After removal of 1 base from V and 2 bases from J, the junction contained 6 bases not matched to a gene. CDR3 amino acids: CASSLVSVAGQETQYF. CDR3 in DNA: TGTGCCAGCAGCTTAGTATCGGTAGCGGGACAAGAGACCCAGTACTTC.

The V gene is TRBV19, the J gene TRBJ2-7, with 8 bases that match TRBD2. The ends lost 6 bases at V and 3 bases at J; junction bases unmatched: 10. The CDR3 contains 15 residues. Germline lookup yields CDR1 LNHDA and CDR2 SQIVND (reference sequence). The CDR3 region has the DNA TGTGCCAGTAGCCCTCTAGGCACTAGCGGCTACGAGCAGTACTTC. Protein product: CASSPLGTSGYEQYF.

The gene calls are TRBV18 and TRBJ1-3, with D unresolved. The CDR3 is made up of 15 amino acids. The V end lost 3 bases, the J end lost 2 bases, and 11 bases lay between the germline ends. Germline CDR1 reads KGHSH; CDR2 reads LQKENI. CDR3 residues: CASSPGRLAGNTIYF. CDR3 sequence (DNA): TGTGCCAGCTCACCGGGCCGTTTGGCTGGAAACACCATATATTTT.

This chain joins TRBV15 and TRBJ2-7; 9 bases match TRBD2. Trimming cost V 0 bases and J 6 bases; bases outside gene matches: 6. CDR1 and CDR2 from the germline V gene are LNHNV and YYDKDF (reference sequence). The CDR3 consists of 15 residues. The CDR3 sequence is CATSRDALLAGEQYF. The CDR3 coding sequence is TGTGCCACCAGCAGAGACGCCCTACTAGCGGGCGAGCAGTACTTC.

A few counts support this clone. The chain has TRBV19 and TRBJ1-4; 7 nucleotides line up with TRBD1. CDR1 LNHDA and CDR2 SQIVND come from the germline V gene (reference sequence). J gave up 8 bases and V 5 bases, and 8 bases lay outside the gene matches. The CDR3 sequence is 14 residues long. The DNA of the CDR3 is TGTGCCAGTAGTGGAAGGGGGCTTCAGGAAAAACTGTTTTTT. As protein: CASSGRGLQEKLFF.

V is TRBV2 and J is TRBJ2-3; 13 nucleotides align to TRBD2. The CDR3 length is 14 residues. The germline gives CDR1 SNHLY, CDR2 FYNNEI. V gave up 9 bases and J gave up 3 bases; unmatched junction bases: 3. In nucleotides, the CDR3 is TGTGCCAGTGGACTAGCGGGAGCGACAGATACGCAGTATTTT. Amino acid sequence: CASGLAGATDTQYF.

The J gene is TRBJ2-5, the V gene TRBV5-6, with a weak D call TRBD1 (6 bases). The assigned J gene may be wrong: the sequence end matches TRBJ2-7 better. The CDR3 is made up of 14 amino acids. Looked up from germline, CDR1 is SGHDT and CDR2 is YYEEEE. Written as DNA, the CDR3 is TGTGCCAGCAGCTTACAGGGCGGGTTGACCGAGCAGTACTTC. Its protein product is CASSLQGGLTEQYF.